This T cell receptor (beta chain) was recorded in a study of T cells in Graves' hyperthyroidism and ophthalmopathy. The PBMCs studied were ones that came from roughly 9.1 ml fresh peripheral blood. TCR beta CDR3 region amplification was performed from RNA transcripts. A first-round RT-PCR of the TCR CDR3 used the HTBI primer set. TCRdb ran MiXCR on the multiplex PCR reads and lists one entry per CDR3 protein. Of around 350,000 distinct CDR3 sequences in the sample, approximately 17% were seen once. This sequence was found in a woman in her thirties with Graves' hyperthyroidism that later progressed to Graves' ophthalmopathy. The sequencing input was blood.

CDR3 nucleotides: TGTGCCAGCAGAAATGCGGGACACGCGGCAACTAATGAAAAACTGTTTTTT. This codes for CASRNAGHAATNEKLFF. The chain combines TRBV28 with TRBJ1-4; D possibly corresponds to TRBD1 (6 bases). This CDR3 is built from 17 residues. Per the germline V gene, CDR1 is MDHEN and CDR2 is SYDVKM. Trimming removed 6 bases at V and 0 bases at J, with 17 bases between.